Each of the 24 T cell receptor beta chains below was sequenced from the same sample in a study of blood T cells in healthy people across ages. Through a sample-barcoded 5' primer and a J-beta primer mix, a second PCR was run for roughly 7 to 11 cycles. TCRdb re-called the 5' RACE reads with MiXCR, one entry per CDR3 protein. Here the sample spans approximately 800,000 distinct CDR3 sequences, approximately 59% being singletons. Input material: blood. The receptors were sampled from a man under 40 in good health.

This rearrangement joins TRBV30 to TRBJ2-1; 7 nucleotides align to TRBD1. V was clipped by 4 bases and J by 0 bases; unmatched bases: 3. The CDR3 runs 14 residues. The germline V gene encodes CDR1 GTSNPN and CDR2 SVGIG (reference sequence). The CDR3 nucleotides are TGTGCCTGGACGACAGGGAGCTCCTACAATGAGCAGTTCTTC. This translates into CAWTTGSSYNEQFF.

V is TRBV25-1 and J is TRBJ2-7; no definite D call. Germline values: CDR1 MGHDK, CDR2 SYGVNS. This CDR3 has 13 amino acids. The ends were cut back, 3 bases at V and 1 base at J, with 7 bases in the middle. CDR3 amino acids: CASSDRWSYEQYF. CDR3 DNA sequence: TGTGCCAGCAGTGATAGGTGGTCCTACGAGCAGTACTTC.

This chain connects TRBV29-1 to TRBJ2-3, with 8 bases that match TRBD2. CDR1 and CDR2 from the germline V gene are SQVTM and ANQGSEA. The length of the CDR3 is 15 residues. The J segment lost 0 bases and the V segment lost 7 bases, leaving 9 bases of the junction unmatched. CDR3 in DNA: TGCAGCGCCAATATAGCGGGGACTAGCACAGATACGCAGTATTTT. This encodes CSANIAGTSTDTQYF.

The rearrangement joins TRBV14 to TRBJ2-7, with 10 bases identical to TRBD2. This CDR3 has 14 residues. The germline V gene encodes CDR1 SGHDN and CDR2 FVKESK. Losses at the gene ends were 5 bases for V and 4 bases for J; bases not matched to a gene: 5. CDR3 sequence reads: CASSTLAGVYEQYF. CDR3 nucleotides: TGTGCCAGCAGCACCCTAGCGGGGGTTTACGAGCAGTACTTC.

This clonotype was observed a handful of times. CDR3: CASSQLTTVGLAGVEQYF. The CDR3 coding sequence is TGTGCCAGCAGTCAACTTACAACTGTGGGACTAGCGGGGGTTGAGCAGTACTTC. The chain employs TRBV27 and TRBJ2-5; 14 bases align to TRBD2. With V trimmed by 5 bases and J by 11 bases, 19 bases remained unmatched. This CDR3 spans 18 amino acids. Germline loops: CDR1 MNHEY, CDR2 SMNVEV (reference sequence).

This clonotype was seen more than once but under ten times. V is TRBV20-1 and J is TRBJ2-1; D is possibly TRBD1 or TRBD2 (5 bases each). The V end was cut by 0 bases, the J end by 6 bases, with 21 bases between. The CDR3 spans 17 residues. Per the germline V gene, CDR1 is DFQATT and CDR2 is SNEGSKA (reference sequence). CDR3 bases: TGCAGTGCTAGAGATCCTAGGACACCGGGGCCACCCAATGAGCAGTTCTTC. Amino acids: CSARDPRTPGPPNEQFF.

The chain joins TRBV2 to TRBJ2-6; 10 positions match TRBD2. V trimming: 7 bases; J trimming: 0 bases; junction bases outside the gene matches: 9. The CDR3 extends over 18 amino acids. Germline assignment: CDR1 SNHLY and CDR2 FYNNEI. CDR3 loop: CASISYPSGGSGANVLTF. CDR3 in DNA: TGTGCCAGCATTTCGTATCCTAGCGGGGGCTCTGGGGCCAACGTCCTGACTTTC.

Regarding this clonotype: In this CDR3 the conserved last residue, phenylalanine or tryptophan, is missing, so a read error is likely. The V gene is TRBV6-1, the J gene TRBJ2-7; D might be TRBD2 (5 bases). In germline, CDR1 is MNHNS, CDR2 SASEGT. Trimming stripped 10 bases from V and 0 bases from J, with 19 bases between. The CDR3 spans 15 residues. This CDR3 reads CATLLLGSISYEQYI. In DNA form, the CDR3 reads TGTGCCACCCTCCTTCTGGGGAGCATCTCCTACGAGCAGTACATC.

The chain recombines TRBV5-1 with TRBJ2-5, with 8 bases lining up with TRBD2. This CDR3 has 15 amino acids. V trimming: 0 bases; J trimming: 1 base; junction bases outside the gene matches: 2. Germline V CDR1 and CDR2: SGHRS, YFSETQ. The CDR3 loop is CASSLVRGGQETQYF. CDR3 sequence (DNA): TGCGCCAGCAGCTTGGTTCGGGGGGGCCAAGAGACCCAGTACTTC.

V usage is TRBV6-2 or TRBV6-3 and J usage is TRBJ2-5; no clear D gene. This CDR3 region has 14 residues. Trimming removed 8 bases from V and 4 bases from J, with 17 bases in between. CDR1 is MNHEY, CDR2 SVGEGT, per germline. The CDR3 is CASLVPGRSETQYF. The CDR3 bases are TGTGCCAGCTTGGTTCCAGGCAGGTCAGAGACCCAGTACTTC.

The genes are TRBV29-1 and TRBJ2-7; D is possibly TRBD1 (6 bases). Germline V gene lookup returns CDR1 SQVTM and CDR2 ANQGSEA. The CDR3 is made up of 11 amino acids. With 5 bases removed from V and 4 bases from J, the gap between germline ends came to 9 bases. CDR3 in amino acids: CSVKQGYEQYF. For the CDR3, the DNA is TGCAGCGTTAAACAGGGTTACGAGCAGTACTTC.

The rearrangement uses TRBV20-1 and TRBJ2-7, with D tentatively TRBD1 (5 bases). Per germline, CDR1 DFQATT and CDR2 SNEGSKA (reference sequence). With 5 bases removed from V and 7 bases from J, the gap between germline ends came to 18 bases. The CDR3 is made up of 13 amino acids. The CDR3 here is CSAFQDISGEQYF. The DNA of the CDR3 is TGCAGTGCTTTCCAGGACATCTCAGGGGAGCAGTACTTC.

Note on this clonotype: The junction does not match germline at one end; this may be a read error. CDR3 DNA sequence: TGTGCCAGCAGCTCCCTAGCGGGGGGCTCCCACGAGCAGTACTTC. Translated: CASSSLAGGSHEQYF. This chain uses TRBV13 with TRBJ2-4, with 11 bases that match TRBD2. The J call is in doubt because the DNA end fits TRBJ2-7 better. This CDR3 spans 15 amino acids. Germline-derived CDR1 and CDR2 are PRHDT and FYEKMQ (reference sequence).

The V and J genes are TRBV12-3 or TRBV12-4 and TRBJ2-4; perhaps TRBD2 as D (5 bases). The DNA end is more similar to TRBJ2-5, so the J call may be wrong. This CDR3 contains 13 residues. The CDR3 here is CASSSNGKETQYF. The CDR3 bases are TGTGCCAGCAGCTCCAACGGGAAAGAGACCCAGTACTTC.

This clonotype was picked up a small number of times. The rearrangement joins TRBV7-2 to TRBJ2-5, with 10 bases identical to TRBD1. The J segment lost 6 bases and the V segment lost 3 bases, leaving 7 bases of the junction unmatched. Germline values: CDR1 SGHTA, CDR2 FQGNSA. The CDR3 is 15 residues long. The CDR3 sequence: CASSLKTGGVQTQYF. For the CDR3, the DNA is TGTGCCAGCAGCTTGAAGACAGGGGGCGTTCAGACCCAGTACTTC.

CDR3 protein: CSVEDLFAGITDTQYF. The CDR3 DNA reads TGCAGCGTTGAAGATCTTTTCGCAGGGATCACAGATACGCAGTATTTT. V and J are TRBV29-1 and TRBJ2-3, with D possibly being TRBD1 (5 bases). The CDR3 is made up of 16 amino acids. CDR1 and CDR2 (germline): SQVTM, ANQGSEA. V gave up 0 bases and J gave up 2 bases, with 15 bases separating them.

The table lists this clonotype with many counts. The rearrangement uses TRBV7-2 and TRBJ2-2, with TRBD1 identical over 9 bases. This CDR3 region has 15 residues. CDR1 and CDR2 from the germline V gene are SGHTA and FQGNSA. V lost 6 bases, J lost 6 bases, and 8 bases stayed unmatched. The CDR3 is CASSREQGASGELFF. The CDR3 DNA follows: TGTGCCAGCAGTAGAGAACAGGGGGCATCCGGGGAGCTGTTTTTT.

This clonotype was found a few times. The rearrangement joins TRBV27 to TRBJ1-6; unclear D gene. Per the germline V gene, CDR1 is MNHEY and CDR2 is SMNVEV (reference sequence). The length of the CDR3 is 13 residues. The V end was cut by 5 bases, the J end by 7 bases, with 9 bases between. CDR3 sequence reads: CASSPSLNSPLHF. CDR3 coding DNA: TGTGCCAGCAGTCCTTCACTGAATTCACCCCTCCACTTT.

This chain connects TRBV27 to TRBJ2-7; perhaps TRBD1 as D (6 bases). Germline V CDR1 and CDR2: MNHEY, SMNVEV (reference sequence). With 1 base removed from V and 6 bases from J, the gap between germline ends came to 10 bases. CDR3 size: 13 residues. The CDR3 DNA reads as TGTGCCAGCAGTTTATGGGCAGGGGCCGAGCAGTACTTC. It translates to CASSLWAGAEQYF.

This chain links TRBV12-3 or TRBV12-4 with TRBJ1-2; TRBD1 is a possible D gene (6 bases). The CDR3 consists of 15 residues. Trimming took 1 base from V and 4 from J, leaving 13 bases between them. CDR3 amino acids: CASSLGSRGAYGYTF. CDR3 DNA sequence: TGTGCCAGCAGTTTAGGCTCCAGGGGCGCCTATGGCTACACCTTC.

This chain joins TRBV6-5 and TRBJ2-1, with D perhaps being TRBD1 or TRBD2 (5 bases each). Between the trimmed V and J ends, which lost 6 bases and 14 bases, there was a span of 14 bases. The germline CDR1 and CDR2 sequences are MNHEY and SVGAGI. The CDR3 has 11 residues. The CDR3 sequence: CASSSPVGEFF. The DNA for the CDR3 is TGTGCCAGCAGCTCCCCGGTGGGGGAGTTCTTC.

This clonotype was seen a handful of times. The J gene is TRBJ2-1, the V gene TRBV29-1, with D possibly being TRBD1 or TRBD2 (6 bases each). Germline assignment: CDR1 SQVTM and CDR2 ANQGSEA. The CDR3 has 15 residues. The ends were cut back, 6 bases at V and 7 bases at J, with 22 bases in the middle. The CDR3 sequence is CSVRPFEGGGNEQFF. The DNA for the CDR3 is TGCAGCGTCCGCCCGTTTGAGGGGGGAGGTAATGAGCAGTTCTTC.

As for this clonotype: A much bigger clone sits one base away, suggesting this may be a read error. The chain couples TRBV4-2 to TRBJ2-5; tentatively, D is TRBD1 (5 bases). The V gene's germline CDR1 is LGHNA and CDR2 YNFKEQ. Trimming stripped 4 bases from V and 2 bases from J, with 8 bases between. This CDR3 is 13 amino acids long. CDR3 sequence: CASSRRQQETQYF. In DNA, the CDR3 is TGTGCCAGCAGCCGGCGACAGCAAGAGACCCAGTACTTC.

In the case of this clonotype: At one end the junction does not follow the germline gene, possibly because of a read error. The V and J genes are TRBV9 and TRBJ2-7; D is perhaps TRBD1 or TRBD2 (6 bases each). Germline-derived CDR1 and CDR2 are SGDLS and YYNGEE. The CDR3 contains 15 residues. CDR3 bases: TGTGCCTGCAGCGTAGGGATACAGGGAGGTTACGAGCAGTACTTC. Amino acid sequence: CACSVGIQGGYEQYF.